Detailed here is one T cell receptor beta chain. This clone's antigen is unknown. Base quality data are lacking; no much larger clone is found one base away. Genomic DNA was extracted with the Qiagen DNeasy kit from unsorted PBMCs and from negatively selected CD4+ and CD8+ fractions. TCR beta CDR3 regions were amplified by immunoSEQ multiplex PCR using primers annealing to V and J segments. Amplification bias was minimized using a synthetic immune receptor repertoire, and residual bias was removed computationally after sequencing. Regarding the original processing steps: Repertoire diversity was quantified as the Shannon entropy index using custom Python scripts. Unsorted, CD4+ and CD8+ repertoires were examined separately, except in combined analyses, for which CD4+ and CD8+ sequences were merged in silico. A clone counted as expanded when the clone's frequency after treatment rose at least 2-fold relative to C1D1, and clones undetected at baseline were given a pseudocount of 0.5. Singleton clones were defined as clones with 0 or 1 copy at C1D1, and non-singleton clones were defined as clones with 2 or more copies. By matching protein sequences in sorted samples from the same patient, clones expanded in unsorted samples were annotated as CD4+, CD8+ or unknown. Wilcoxon tests on paired samples were used to test diversity changes from C1D1 to C4D1. This immuneACCESS table, as held by TCRdb, lists in-frame sequences with V and J called but not all clones. Of the missing ones, under half trace to an unresolved V gene in checked studies; the others have no known cause. V, J and clone size reflect that table, while D and trimming were determined from the DNA. For this sample there are about 13,000 clones; 80% appear just once. Together, the top ten hold approximately 25% of the sample.

The data originate from a study of PD-1 blockade in classical Hodgkin lymphoma (dated by TCRdb to the early 2020s). Looking at the study overall: Nivolumab dosing was 3 mg/kg intravenously every 2 weeks, continuing until either disease progression or unacceptable toxicity. The study used TCR beta sequencing and CyTOF to define a peripheral blood immune signature of response to PD-1 blockade in classical Hodgkin lymphoma. The investigation overall reported the following: Baseline TCR diversity was reported to be lower in newly diagnosed patients than in healthy donors, and even lower in relapsed/refractory patients. A significant rise by C4D1 was seen in CD4+ but not CD8+ TCR diversity (p=0.0027 vs p=0.16), with the rise being most apparent in complete responders (p=0.02). Trial patients achieving complete response had baseline diversity similar to newly diagnosed patients, whereas partial responders and progressors had significantly lower diversity. Diversity was lower in patients who began nivolumab less than 1 year after ASCT, so these patients were left out of later analyses to avoid confounding by immune reconstitution. Only a single clinical trial cohort was studied, and what caused the repertoire differences, possibly disease activity or prior therapy, remained undefined.

The time point label here, explained by the study, means: cycle 1 day 1 (C1D1), immediately before nivolumab initiation. Every trial patient had relapsed following autologous stem cell transplantation, and prior brentuximab vedotin exposure was what differed among cohorts A, B and C. The trial cohort was composed of 55 to 65 patients with relapsed/refractory classical Hodgkin lymphoma, for whom complete response, partial response or progressive disease was recorded as best overall response. Single-agent nivolumab was administered to trial patients in the multi-cohort phase II CheckMate 205 trial. An independent review committee assessed best overall response by applying the 2007 International Working Group response criteria. Trial PBMCs were collected just before the start of nivolumab (C1D1) and during therapy at cycle 2 day 1 and cycle 4 day 1. Peripheral blood was collected in 8 mL Vacutainer Cell Preparation Tubes, from which PBMCs were isolated by centrifugation and then cryopreserved.

V gives up 7 bases and J gives up 7 bases, and the segment between their germline ends measures 20 bases. From the germline V gene (reference sequence), CDR1 is LNHDA and CDR2 is SQIVND. The CDR3 runs 15 residues from the cysteine to the phenylalanine. The DNA shown is the 45-base CDR3, in frame from base 1. The rearrangement joined TRBV19 to TRBJ2-1, and possibly TRBD1, on 8 matching bases. The input for sequencing was peripheral blood mononuclear cells (PBMCs), taken at baseline. The TCR comes from a human donor with classical Hodgkin lymphoma. The sequence in DNA is TGTGCCAGTAACCCACAGGGGGGGGCCTGGAATGAGCAGTTCTTC. Its translation reads: CASNPQGGAWNEQFF.